Following are 2 T cell receptor beta chains from one sample sequenced in a study of blood T cell repertoires in COVID-19. TCRdb's copy holds only in-frame clones and misses some; the assay was immunoSEQ multiplex PCR. The sample contains about 36,000 clones, approximately 86% of which appear only once. Sequencing was done on a sample of peripheral blood. The receptors come from a human donor in a cohort sampled during active COVID-19.

This sequence joins TRBV3-1 (or the pseudogene TRBV3-2) and TRBJ1-3; D gene uncertain. The CDR3 runs 14 residues. Germline V gene lookup returns CDR1 LGHDT and CDR2 YNNKEL (reference sequence). The V end was cut by 10 bases, the J end by 0 bases, with 13 bases between. The DNA of the CDR3 is TGTGCCACCGGCGGGTGGACCTCTGGAAACACCATATATTTT. Translating gives CATGGWTSGNTIYF.

The V gene is TRBV7-9, the J gene TRBJ1-2; the D is unclear. This CDR3 has 11 amino acids. V was cut by 5 bases and J by 11 bases, with 12 bases left in between. CDR1 SEHNR and CDR2 FQNEAQ come from the germline V gene (reference sequence). CDR3 nucleotides: TGTGCCAGCAGCGCTCTTCCTGAGTACACCTTC. This sequence encodes CASSALPEYTF. The whole variable domain, remainder taken from reference TRBV7-9 and TRBJ1-2, is DTGVSQNPRHKITKRGQNVTFRCDPISEHNRLYWYRQTLGQGPEFLTYFQNEAQLEKSRLLSDRFSAERPKGSFSTLEIQRTEQGDSAMYLCASSALPEYTFGSGTRLTVV.